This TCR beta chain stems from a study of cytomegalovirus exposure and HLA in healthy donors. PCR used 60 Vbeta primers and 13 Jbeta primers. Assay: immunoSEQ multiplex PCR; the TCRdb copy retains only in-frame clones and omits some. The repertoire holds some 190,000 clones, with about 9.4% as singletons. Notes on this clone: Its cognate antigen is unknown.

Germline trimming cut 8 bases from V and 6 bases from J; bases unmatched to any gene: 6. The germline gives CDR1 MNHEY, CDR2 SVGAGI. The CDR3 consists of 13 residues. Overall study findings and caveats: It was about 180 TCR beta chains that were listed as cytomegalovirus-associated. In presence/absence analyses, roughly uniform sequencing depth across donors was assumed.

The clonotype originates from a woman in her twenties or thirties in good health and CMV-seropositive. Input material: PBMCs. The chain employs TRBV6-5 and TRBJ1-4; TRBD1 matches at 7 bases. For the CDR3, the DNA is TGTGCCAGCCTCAGGGGGGAAGATGAAAAACTGTTTTTT. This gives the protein CASLRGEDEKLFF.